The 7 T cell receptor beta chains below were found in one sample sequenced in a study of Ad26.COV2.S vaccination and SARS-CoV-2 variants. Treatment defined: about 20 received Ad26.COV2.S at low or high dose, single or two shots; 5 received placebo; per-sample allocation not given. Repertoires come from day 63 after the first vaccine or placebo injection. Only in-frame clones appear in the TCRdb table, and some are missing; sequencing was by immunoSEQ multiplex PCR. Here the sample spans 350,000 to 400,000 clones, approximately 91% being singletons. The source was peripheral blood, collected in a trial of Ad26.COV2.S vaccine versus placebo. These receptor sequences come from a person between 18 and 65 years old who received the Ad26.COV2.S COVID-19 vaccine or a placebo.

This chain joins TRBV19 and TRBJ2-1, with TRBD1 matching over 8 bases. The V gene end was trimmed by 6 bases and the J gene end by 7 bases; junction bases not matched to a gene: 8. Per the germline V gene, CDR1 is LNHDA and CDR2 is SQIVND (reference sequence). The CDR3 runs to 14 residues. The CDR3 protein is CASRADRAANEQFF. CDR3 coding DNA: TGTGCCAGTAGGGCGGACAGGGCGGCGAATGAGCAGTTCTTC.

The table lists this clone with a count of one. The sample contains more than one DNA sequence encoding this CDR3. The rearrangement links TRBV9 to TRBJ1-1; a weak D match, TRBD1 (5 bases). The CDR3 length is 14 residues. Trimming stripped 0 bases from V and 4 bases from J, with 10 bases between. CDR1 is SGDLS and CDR2 is YYNGEE in the germline V gene. DNA for the CDR3: TGTGCCAGCAGCGTAGGAGGGGCTGGCACTGAAGCTTTCTTT. It is translated as CASSVGGAGTEAFF.

This chain uses TRBV7-2 with TRBJ1-2, with 8 positions matching TRBD1. The CDR3 consists of 19 residues. Trimming cost V 2 bases and J 6 bases; bases outside gene matches: 20. The germline V gene has CDR1 SGHTA and CDR2 FQGNSA. CDR3 DNA sequence: TGTGCCAGCAGCTTAACCCCATGGACAGGGCGGGCACTTGCGGATGGCTACACCTTC. Its translation: CASSLTPWTGRALADGYTF.

This chain links TRBV18 with TRBJ1-5; D uncertain. V dropped 2 bases and J dropped 7 bases, with 9 bases sitting between them. The CDR3 runs to 13 residues. CDR1 and CDR2 (germline): KGHSH, LQKENI. The CDR3 here is CASSPVVSQPQHF. The CDR3, as DNA: TGTGCCAGCTCACCAGTGGTATCCCAGCCCCAGCATTTT.

This chain links TRBV7-8 with TRBJ2-3; D may correspond to TRBD1 or TRBD2 (5 bases each). The V gene lost 2 bases and the J gene lost 7 bases, with 10 bases spanning the gap. The germline CDR1 and CDR2 sequences are SGHVS and FQNEAQ. CDR3 length equals 13 residues. CDR3: CASSLLGTNTQYF. The CDR3, as DNA: TGTGCCAGCAGCTTACTGGGGACCAATACGCAGTATTTT.

This chain's CDR3 is CASSQDNPGAYEQYF. The CDR3 DNA sequence: TGCGCCAGCAGCCAAGATAACCCAGGGGCCTACGAGCAGTACTTC. This rearrangement joins TRBV4-1 to TRBJ2-7; TRBD1 is a possible D gene (6 bases). Germline assignment: CDR1 MGHRA and CDR2 YSYEKL. With 0 bases removed from V and 2 bases from J, the gap between germline ends came to 11 bases. This CDR3 is 15 amino acids long.

This chain connects TRBV6-5 to TRBJ2-5; tentatively, D is TRBD2 (5 bases). Germline CDR1 MNHEY, CDR2 SVGAGI. Trimming pared 2 bases from V and 0 bases from J, leaving 13 bases between. CDR3 length: 16 amino acids. CDR3 protein: CASSYLADSYQETQYF. CDR3 nucleotide sequence: TGTGCCAGCAGTTACCTGGCGGACTCGTACCAAGAGACCCAGTACTTC.